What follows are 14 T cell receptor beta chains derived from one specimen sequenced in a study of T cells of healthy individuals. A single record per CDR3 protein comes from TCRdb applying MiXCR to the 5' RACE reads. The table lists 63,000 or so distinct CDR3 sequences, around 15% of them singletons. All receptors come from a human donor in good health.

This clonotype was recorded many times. The CDR3 region is CSARDKGGFGGPYNEQFF. Written as DNA, the CDR3 is TGCAGTGCGCGGGACAAGGGCGGATTCGGAGGGCCTTACAATGAGCAGTTCTTC. V is TRBV20-1 and J is TRBJ2-1; TRBD1 or TRBD2 may be the D gene (6 bases each). The CDR3 extends over 18 amino acids. Germline V gene lookup returns CDR1 DFQATT and CDR2 SNEGSKA (reference sequence). The V end was cut by 6 bases, the J end by 4 bases, with 28 bases between.

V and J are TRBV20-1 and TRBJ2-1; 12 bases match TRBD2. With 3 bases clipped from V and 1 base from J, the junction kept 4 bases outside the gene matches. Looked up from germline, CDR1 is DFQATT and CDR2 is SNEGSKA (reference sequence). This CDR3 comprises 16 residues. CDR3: CSARGLAGQSYNEQFF. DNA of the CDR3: TGCAGTGCTAGGGGACTAGCGGGCCAGTCCTACAATGAGCAGTTCTTC.

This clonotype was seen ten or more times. Here the CDR3 DNA reads TGCAGCGCGACTAAAGATGCAACTAATGAAAAACTGTTTTTT. It encodes CSATKDATNEKLFF. This rearrangement joins TRBV29-1 to TRBJ1-4; unclear D gene. Trimming took off 7 bases at V and 0 bases at J, with 12 bases between the two ends. Germline lookup yields CDR1 SQVTM and CDR2 ANQGSEA. The CDR3 is 14 residues long.

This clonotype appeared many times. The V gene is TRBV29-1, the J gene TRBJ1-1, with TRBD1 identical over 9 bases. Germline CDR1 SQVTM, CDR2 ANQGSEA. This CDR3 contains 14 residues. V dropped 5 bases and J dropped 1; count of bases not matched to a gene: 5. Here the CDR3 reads CSVTKDRGNTEAFF. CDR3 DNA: TGCAGCGTTACAAAGGACAGGGGGAACACTGAAGCTTTCTTT. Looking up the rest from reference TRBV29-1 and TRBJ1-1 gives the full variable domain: SAVISQKPSRDICQRGTSLTIQCQVDSQVTMMFWYRQQPGQSLTLIATANQGSEATYESGFVIDKFPISRPNLTFSTLTVSNMSPEDSSIYLCSVTKDRGNTEAFFGQGTRLTVV.

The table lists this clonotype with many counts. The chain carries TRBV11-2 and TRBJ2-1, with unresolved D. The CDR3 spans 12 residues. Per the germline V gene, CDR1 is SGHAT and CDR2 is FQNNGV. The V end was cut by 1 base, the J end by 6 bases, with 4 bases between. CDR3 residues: CASSLGFNEQFF. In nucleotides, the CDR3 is TGTGCCAGCAGCTTAGGTTTCAATGAGCAGTTCTTC.

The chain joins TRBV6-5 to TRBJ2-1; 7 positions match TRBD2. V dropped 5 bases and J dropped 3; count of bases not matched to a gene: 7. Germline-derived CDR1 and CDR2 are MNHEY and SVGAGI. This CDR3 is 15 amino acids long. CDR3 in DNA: TGTGCCAGCAGTACAAAAAGGACTAGCTACAATGAGCAGTTCTTC. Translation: CASSTKRTSYNEQFF.

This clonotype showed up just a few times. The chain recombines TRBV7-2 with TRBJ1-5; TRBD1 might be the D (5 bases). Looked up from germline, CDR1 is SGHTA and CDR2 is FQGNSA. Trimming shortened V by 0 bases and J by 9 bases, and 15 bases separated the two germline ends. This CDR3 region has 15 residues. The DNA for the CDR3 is TGTGCCAGCAGCTTAGCGGGCACAGGTATTCGGCCCCAGCATTTT. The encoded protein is CASSLAGTGIRPQHF.

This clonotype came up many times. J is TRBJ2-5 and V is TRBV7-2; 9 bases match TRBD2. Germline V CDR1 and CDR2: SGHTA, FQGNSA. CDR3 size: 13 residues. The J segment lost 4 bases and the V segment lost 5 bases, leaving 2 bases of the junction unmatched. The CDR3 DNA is TGTGCCAGCAGCCGAGCGGGAGGAGAGACCCAGTACTTC. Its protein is CASSRAGGETQYF.

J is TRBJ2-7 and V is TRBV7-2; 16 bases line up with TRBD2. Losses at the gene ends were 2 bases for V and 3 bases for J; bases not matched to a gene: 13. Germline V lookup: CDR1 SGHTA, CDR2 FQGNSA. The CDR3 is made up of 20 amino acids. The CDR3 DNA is TGTGCCAGCAGCTTACGGGGACTAGCGGGAGGGCCCATCCCGGGCTACGAGCAGTACTTC. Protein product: CASSLRGLAGGPIPGYEQYF. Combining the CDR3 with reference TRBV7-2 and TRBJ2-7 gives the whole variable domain GAGVSQSPSNKVTEKGKDVELRCDPISGHTALYWYRQSLGQGLEFLIYFQGNSAPDKSGLPSDRFSAERTGGSVSTLTIQRTQQEDSAVYLCASSLRGLAGGPIPGYEQYFGPGTRLTVT.

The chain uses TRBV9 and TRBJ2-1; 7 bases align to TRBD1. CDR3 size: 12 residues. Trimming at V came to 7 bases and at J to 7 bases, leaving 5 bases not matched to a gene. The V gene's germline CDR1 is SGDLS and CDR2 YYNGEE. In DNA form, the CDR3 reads TGTGCCAGCGGCACAGGGGTTAATGAGCAGTTCTTC. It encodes CASGTGVNEQFF.

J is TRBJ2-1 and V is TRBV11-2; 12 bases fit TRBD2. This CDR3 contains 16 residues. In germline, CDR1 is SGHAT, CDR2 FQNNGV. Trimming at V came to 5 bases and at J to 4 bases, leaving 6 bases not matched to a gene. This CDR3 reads CASSPLAGGAYNEQFF. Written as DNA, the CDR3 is TGTGCCAGCAGCCCACTAGCGGGAGGAGCTTACAATGAGCAGTTCTTC.

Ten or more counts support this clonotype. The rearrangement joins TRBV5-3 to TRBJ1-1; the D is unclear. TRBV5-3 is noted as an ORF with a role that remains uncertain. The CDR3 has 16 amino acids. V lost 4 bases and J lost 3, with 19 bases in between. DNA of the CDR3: TGTGCCAGAAGCATACACCGGGCCCAAGAGGACACTGAAGCTTTCTTT. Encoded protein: CARSIHRAQEDTEAFF.

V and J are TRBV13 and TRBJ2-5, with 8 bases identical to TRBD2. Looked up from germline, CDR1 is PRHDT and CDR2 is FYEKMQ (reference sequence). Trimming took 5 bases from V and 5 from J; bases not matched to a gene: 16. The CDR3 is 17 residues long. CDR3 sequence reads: CASSESGAGEKGETQYF. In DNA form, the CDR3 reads TGTGCCAGCAGCGAGAGCGGAGCGGGGGAGAAGGGTGAGACCCAGTACTTC.

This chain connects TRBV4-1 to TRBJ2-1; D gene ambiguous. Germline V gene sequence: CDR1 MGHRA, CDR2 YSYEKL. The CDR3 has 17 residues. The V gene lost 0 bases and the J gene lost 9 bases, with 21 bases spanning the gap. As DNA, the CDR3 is TGCGCCAGCAGCCAAGATCGAGTACTGGGATTCGGATCTGAGCAGTTCTTC. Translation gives CASSQDRVLGFGSEQFF.